This T cell receptor beta chain came from a study of PD-1 blockade in classical Hodgkin lymphoma. Study details: Patients in the cohort were put on intravenous nivolumab, 3 mg/kg every 2 weeks.

Study-level points and caveats: CD4+ TCR diversity rose significantly by C4D1, and CD8+ TCR diversity did not.

The time point denotes: cycle 4 day 1 (C4D1), after 5 to 7 weeks of nivolumab. Exposure to brentuximab vedotin varied, and each patient had relapsed following autologous stem cell transplantation. Sequenced by immunoSEQ multiplex PCR; TCRdb stores in-frame clones only, minus some. The sample carries around 35,000 clones, 72% recorded once. Note on this clone: Its antigen is undetermined.

The CDR3 is 14 amino acids. The germline gives CDR1 SGHDN, CDR2 FVKESK. The V and J ends lost 1 base and 0 bases respectively, with 6 bases between them. The material sequenced was peripheral blood mononuclear cells (PBMCs), taken before the fourth cycle of nivolumab. The genes are TRBV14 and TRBJ1-2; no reliable D call. The clonotype was recovered from a human donor with classical Hodgkin lymphoma. The CDR3 DNA reads TGTGCCAGCAGCCAAGTTCTAGCTAACTATGGCTACACCTTC. Translation gives CASSQVLANYGYTF.